This T cell receptor (beta chain) stems from a study of cytomegalovirus exposure and HLA in healthy donors. The trim removed 4 bases at V and 5 bases at J, leaving 12 bases unmatched. The CDR3 extends over 17 amino acids. CDR1 is SGDLS and CDR2 is YYNGEE in the germline V gene. Vbeta (60) and Jbeta (13) primers were used in the PCR. Clones were read by immunoSEQ multiplex PCR, and TCRdb kept only the in-frame ones, dropping some. In the table there are 60,000 to 75,000 clones, around 64% of which are singletons. The sequenced material came from PBMCs. This clonotype originated in a woman in her 50s in good health and CMV-seronegative. This chain links TRBV9 with TRBJ1-1, with TRBD1 identical over 12 bases. CDR3 bases: TGTGCCAGCAGCCCTAACCCCGGGGACAGGGGGCGGACTGAAGCTTTCTTT. Encoded protein: CASSPNPGDRGRTEAFF.